This record looks at one TCR beta chain sequence and its context. What it binds is unknown. Using immunoSEQ multiplex PCR, the repertoire was profiled, and TCRdb retains in-frame clones only, with some absent. The data hold around 200,000 clones, with 60% to 80% observed a single time. These data originate in a study of cytotoxic CD8 clonotypes in ibrutinib-treated CLL. The V and J ends lost 1 base and 5 bases respectively, with 6 bases between them. From germline, CDR1 is SGHDT and CDR2 YYEEEE. This CDR3 spans 12 amino acids. Study-level results: Sampling times (in sustained-remission versus progressing patients) were not the same.

The starting material was PBMCs, obtained after 12 months of ibrutinib treatment. This sequence originates from a human donor with chronic lymphocytic leukemia. The chain carries TRBV5-6 and TRBJ1-2, with D uncertain. The CDR3 DNA follows: TGTGCCAGCAGCTTGCCCGGATATGGCTACACCTTC. It is translated as CASSLPGYGYTF.